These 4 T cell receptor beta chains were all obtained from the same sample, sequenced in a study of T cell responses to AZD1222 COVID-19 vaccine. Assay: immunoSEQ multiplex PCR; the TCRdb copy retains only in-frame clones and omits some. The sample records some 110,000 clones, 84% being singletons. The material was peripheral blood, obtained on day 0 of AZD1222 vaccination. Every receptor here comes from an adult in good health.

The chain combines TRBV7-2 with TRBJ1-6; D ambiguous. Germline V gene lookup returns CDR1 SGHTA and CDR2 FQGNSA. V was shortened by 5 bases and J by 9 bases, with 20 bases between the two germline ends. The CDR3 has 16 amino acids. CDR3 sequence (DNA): TGTGCCAGCAGCGGAAGCTTGACAAGGCGAGGTTCACCCCTCCACTTT. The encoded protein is CASSGSLTRRGSPLHF. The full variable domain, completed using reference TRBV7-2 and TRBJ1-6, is GAGVSQSPSNKVTEKGKDVELRCDPISGHTALYWYRQSLGQGLEFLIYFQGNSAPDKSGLPSDRFSAERTGGSVSTLTIQRTQQEDSAVYLCASSGSLTRRGSPLHFGNGTRLTVT.

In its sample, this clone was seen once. This CDR3 reads CASSPQGYPRGEQYF. The CDR3 DNA sequence: TGTGCCAGCAGCCCACAGGGCTACCCTCGGGGAGAGCAGTACTTC. The V gene is TRBV5-6, the J gene TRBJ2-7; tentatively, D is TRBD1 (6 bases). V was pared by 4 bases and J by 7 bases, with 21 bases between. Germline-derived CDR1 and CDR2 are SGHDT and YYEEEE. The CDR3 is made up of 15 amino acids.

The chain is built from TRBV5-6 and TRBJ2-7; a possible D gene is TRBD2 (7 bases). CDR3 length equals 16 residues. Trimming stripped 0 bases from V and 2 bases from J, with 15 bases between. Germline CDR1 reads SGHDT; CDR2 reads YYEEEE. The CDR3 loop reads CASSLEFRGATYEQYF. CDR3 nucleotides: TGTGCCAGCAGCTTGGAGTTCCGGGGGGCTACCTACGAGCAGTACTTC.

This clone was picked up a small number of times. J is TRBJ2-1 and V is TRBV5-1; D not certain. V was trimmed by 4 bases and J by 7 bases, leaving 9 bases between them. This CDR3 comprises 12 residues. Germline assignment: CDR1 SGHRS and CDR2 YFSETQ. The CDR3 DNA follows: TGCGCCAGCAGCCCGAAAGGGAATGAGCAGTTCTTC. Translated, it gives CASSPKGNEQFF. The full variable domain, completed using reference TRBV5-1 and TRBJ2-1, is KAGVTQTPRYLIKTRGQQVTLSCSPISGHRSVSWYQQTPGQGLQFLFEYFSETQRNKGNFPGRFSGRQFSNSRSEMNVSTLELGDSALYLCASSPKGNEQFFGPGTRLTVL.